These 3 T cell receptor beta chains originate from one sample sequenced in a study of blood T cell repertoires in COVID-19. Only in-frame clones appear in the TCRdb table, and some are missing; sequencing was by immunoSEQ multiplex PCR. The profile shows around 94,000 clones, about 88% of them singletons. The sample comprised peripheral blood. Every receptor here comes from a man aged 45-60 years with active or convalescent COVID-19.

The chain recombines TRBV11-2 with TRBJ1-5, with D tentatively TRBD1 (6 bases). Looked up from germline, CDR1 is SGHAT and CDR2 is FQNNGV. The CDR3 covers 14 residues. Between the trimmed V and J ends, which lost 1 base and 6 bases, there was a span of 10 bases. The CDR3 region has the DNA TGTGCCAGCAGCTTAGGGCAGGGGTCTCAGCCCCAGCATTTT. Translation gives CASSLGQGSQPQHF.

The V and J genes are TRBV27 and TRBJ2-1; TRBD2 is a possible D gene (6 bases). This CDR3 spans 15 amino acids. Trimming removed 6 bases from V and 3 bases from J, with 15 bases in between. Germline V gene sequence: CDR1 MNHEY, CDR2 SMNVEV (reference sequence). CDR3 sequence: CASRLRDLNYNEQFF. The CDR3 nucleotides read TGTGCCAGCAGGCTTAGGGACTTAAACTACAATGAGCAGTTCTTC.

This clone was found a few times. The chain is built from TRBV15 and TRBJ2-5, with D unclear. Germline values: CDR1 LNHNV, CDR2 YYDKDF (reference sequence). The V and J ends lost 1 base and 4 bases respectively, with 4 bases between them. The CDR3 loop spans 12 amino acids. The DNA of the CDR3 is TGTGCCACCAGCAGAGGCGTAGAGACCCAGTACTTC. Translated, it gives CATSRGVETQYF.